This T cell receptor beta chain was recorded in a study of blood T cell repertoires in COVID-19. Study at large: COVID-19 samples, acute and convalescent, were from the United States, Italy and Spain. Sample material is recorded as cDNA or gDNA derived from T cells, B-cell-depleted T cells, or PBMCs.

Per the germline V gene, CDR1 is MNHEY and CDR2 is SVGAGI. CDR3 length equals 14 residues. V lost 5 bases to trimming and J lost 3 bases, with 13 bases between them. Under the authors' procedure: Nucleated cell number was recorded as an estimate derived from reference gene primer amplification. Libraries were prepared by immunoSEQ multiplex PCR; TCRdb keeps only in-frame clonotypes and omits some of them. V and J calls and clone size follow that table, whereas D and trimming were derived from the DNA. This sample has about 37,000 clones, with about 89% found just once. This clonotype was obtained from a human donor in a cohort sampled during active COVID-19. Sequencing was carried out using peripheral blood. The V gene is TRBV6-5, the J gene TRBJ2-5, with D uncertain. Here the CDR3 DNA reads TGTGCCAGCAGTCCGATACAGTCGAAAGAGACCCAGTACTTC. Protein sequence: CASSPIQSKETQYF.